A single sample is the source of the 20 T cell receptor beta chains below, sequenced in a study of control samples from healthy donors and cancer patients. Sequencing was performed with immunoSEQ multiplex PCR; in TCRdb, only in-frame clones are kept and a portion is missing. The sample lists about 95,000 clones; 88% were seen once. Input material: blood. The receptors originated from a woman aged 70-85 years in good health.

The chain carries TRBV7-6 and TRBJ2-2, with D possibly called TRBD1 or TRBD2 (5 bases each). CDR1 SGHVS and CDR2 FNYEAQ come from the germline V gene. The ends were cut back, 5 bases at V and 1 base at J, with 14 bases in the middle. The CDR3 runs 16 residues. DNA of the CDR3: TGTGCCAGCAGCGCCCGAGGGACGGGGAACACCGGGGAGCTGTTTTTT. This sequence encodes CASSARGTGNTGELFF.

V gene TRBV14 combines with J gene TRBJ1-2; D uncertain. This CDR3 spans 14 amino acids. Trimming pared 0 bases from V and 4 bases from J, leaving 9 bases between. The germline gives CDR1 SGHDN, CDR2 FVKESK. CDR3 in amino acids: CASSQDLGPYGYTF. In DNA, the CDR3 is TGTGCCAGCAGCCAAGATCTCGGGCCCTATGGCTACACCTTC. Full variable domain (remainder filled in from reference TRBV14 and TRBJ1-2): EAGVTQFPSHSVIEKGQTVTLRCDPISGHDNLYWYRRVMGKEIKFLLHFVKESKQDESGMPNNRFLAERTGGTYSTLKVQPAELEDSGVYFCASSQDLGPYGYTFGSGTRLTVV.

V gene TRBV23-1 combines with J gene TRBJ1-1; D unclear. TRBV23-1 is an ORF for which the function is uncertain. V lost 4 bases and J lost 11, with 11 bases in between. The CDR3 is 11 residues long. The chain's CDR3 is CASSRVVLAFF. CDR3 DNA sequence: TGCGCCAGCAGTCGGGTGGTGTTGGCTTTCTTT.

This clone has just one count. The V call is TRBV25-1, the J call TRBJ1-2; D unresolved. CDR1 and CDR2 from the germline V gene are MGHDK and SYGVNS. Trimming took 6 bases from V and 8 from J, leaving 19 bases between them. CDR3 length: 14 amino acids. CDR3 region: CASSRAGQLGGYTF. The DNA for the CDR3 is TGTGCCAGCAGCCGGGCAGGCCAATTGGGGGGCTACACCTTC.

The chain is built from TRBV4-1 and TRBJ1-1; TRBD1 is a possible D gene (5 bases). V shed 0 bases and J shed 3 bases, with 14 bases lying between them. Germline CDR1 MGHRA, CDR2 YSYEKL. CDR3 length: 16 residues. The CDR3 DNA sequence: TGCGCCAGCAGCCAAGATCTAGGGGTTTGGTACACTGAAGCTTTCTTT. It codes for CASSQDLGVWYTEAFF.

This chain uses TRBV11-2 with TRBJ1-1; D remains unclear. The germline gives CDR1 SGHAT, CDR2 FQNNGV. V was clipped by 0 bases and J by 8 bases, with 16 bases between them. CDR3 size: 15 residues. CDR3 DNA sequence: TGTGCCAGCAGCTTAGATCCGGCCCTAAGGATCGAAGCTTTCTTT. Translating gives CASSLDPALRIEAFF.

The CDR3 region has the DNA TGCGCCAGCAGCCAACAAGGACAGCTTGGTTCACCCCTCCACTTT. Protein product: CASSQQGQLGSPLHF. The chain is built from TRBV4-1 and TRBJ1-6, with D possibly TRBD1 on 6 matching bases. CDR1 and CDR2 (germline): MGHRA, YSYEKL. CDR3 length: 15 residues. Trimming cost V 2 bases and J 9 bases, with 14 bases left between them.

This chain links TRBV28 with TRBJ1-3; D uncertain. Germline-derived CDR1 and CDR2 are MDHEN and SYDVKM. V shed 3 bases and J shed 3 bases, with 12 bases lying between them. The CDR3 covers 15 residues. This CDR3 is CASSFARGFGNTIYF. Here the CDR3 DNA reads TGTGCCAGCAGTTTCGCGCGGGGTTTTGGAAACACCATATATTTT.

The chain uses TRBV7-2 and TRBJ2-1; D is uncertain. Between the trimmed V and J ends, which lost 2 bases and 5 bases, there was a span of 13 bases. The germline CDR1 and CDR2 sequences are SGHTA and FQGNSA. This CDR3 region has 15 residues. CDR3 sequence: CASSLLSSAHNEQFF. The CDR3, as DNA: TGTGCCAGCAGCTTACTTAGCTCTGCCCACAATGAGCAGTTCTTC.

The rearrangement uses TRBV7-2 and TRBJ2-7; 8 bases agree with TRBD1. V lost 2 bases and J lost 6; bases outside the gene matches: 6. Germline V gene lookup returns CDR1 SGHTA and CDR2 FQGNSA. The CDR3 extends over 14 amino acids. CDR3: CASSLFRGRIEQYF. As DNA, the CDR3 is TGTGCCAGCAGCTTATTCAGGGGGCGCATCGAGCAGTACTTC.

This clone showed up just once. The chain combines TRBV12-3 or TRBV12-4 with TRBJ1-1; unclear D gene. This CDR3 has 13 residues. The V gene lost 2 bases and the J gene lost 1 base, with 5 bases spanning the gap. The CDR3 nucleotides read TGTGCCAGCAGTTTACGGGCGAACACTGAAGCTTTCTTT. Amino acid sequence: CASSLRANTEAFF.

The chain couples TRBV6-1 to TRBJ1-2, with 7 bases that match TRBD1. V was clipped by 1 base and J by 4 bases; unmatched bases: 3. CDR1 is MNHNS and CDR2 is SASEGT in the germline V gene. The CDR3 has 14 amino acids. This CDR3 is CASSEGQGVYGYTF. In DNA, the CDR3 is TGTGCCAGCAGTGAAGGCCAGGGGGTCTATGGCTACACCTTC.

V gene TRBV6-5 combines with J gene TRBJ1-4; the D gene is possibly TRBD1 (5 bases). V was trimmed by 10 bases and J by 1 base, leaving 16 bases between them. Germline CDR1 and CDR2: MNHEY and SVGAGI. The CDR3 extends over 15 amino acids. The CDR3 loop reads CATKTGTLTNEKLFF. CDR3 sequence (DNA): TGTGCCACCAAAACCGGGACTTTAACTAATGAAAAACTGTTTTTT.

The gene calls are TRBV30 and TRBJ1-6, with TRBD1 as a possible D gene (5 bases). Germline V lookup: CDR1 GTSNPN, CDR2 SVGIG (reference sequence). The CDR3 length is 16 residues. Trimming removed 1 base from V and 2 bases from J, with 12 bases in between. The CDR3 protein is CAWSATAPAYNSPLHF. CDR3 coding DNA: TGTGCCTGGAGTGCGACAGCGCCCGCCTATAATTCACCCCTCCACTTT. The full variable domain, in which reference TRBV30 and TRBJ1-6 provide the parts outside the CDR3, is SQTIHQWPATLVQPVGSPLSLECTVEGTSNPNLYWYRQAAGRGLQLLFYSVGIGQISSEVPQNLSASRPQDRQFILSSKKLLLSDSGFYLCAWSATAPAYNSPLHFGNGTRLTVT.

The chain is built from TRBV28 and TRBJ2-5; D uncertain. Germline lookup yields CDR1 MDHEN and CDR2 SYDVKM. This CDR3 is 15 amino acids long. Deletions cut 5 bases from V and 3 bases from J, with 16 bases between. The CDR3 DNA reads TGTGCCAGCAGTCCATCTAGAGTACAAAAAGAGACCCAGTACTTC. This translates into CASSPSRVQKETQYF.

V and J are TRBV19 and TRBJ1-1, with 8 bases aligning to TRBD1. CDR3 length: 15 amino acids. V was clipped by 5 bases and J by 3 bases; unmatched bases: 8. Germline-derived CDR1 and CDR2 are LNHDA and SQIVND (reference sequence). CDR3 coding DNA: TGTGCCAGTAGTCCCCGACAGGGGCGTGACACTGAAGCTTTCTTT. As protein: CASSPRQGRDTEAFF.

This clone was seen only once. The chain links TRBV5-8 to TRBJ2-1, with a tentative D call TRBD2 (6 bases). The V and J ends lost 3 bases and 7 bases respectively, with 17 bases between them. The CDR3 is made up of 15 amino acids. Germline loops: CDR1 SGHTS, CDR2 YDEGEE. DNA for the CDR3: TGTGCCAGCAGCTGGGGGGAAGGGGCGCGGAATGAGCAGTTCTTC. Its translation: CASSWGEGARNEQFF.

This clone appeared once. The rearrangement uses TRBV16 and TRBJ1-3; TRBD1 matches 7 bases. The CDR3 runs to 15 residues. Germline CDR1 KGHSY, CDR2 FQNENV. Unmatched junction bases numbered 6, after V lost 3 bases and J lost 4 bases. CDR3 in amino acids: CASSHAGGSGNTIYF. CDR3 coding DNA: TGTGCCAGCAGCCATGCAGGGGGTTCCGGAAACACCATATATTTT.

The CDR3 region has the DNA TGTGCCAGCAGCTTAAAGGGGGAGACCCAGTACTTC. Translated: CASSLKGETQYF. The V gene is TRBV11-2, the J gene TRBJ2-5; a possible D gene is TRBD1 (5 bases). The CDR3 totals 12 residues. Germline V gene lookup returns CDR1 SGHAT and CDR2 FQNNGV. V was pared by 2 bases and J by 5 bases, with 6 bases between.

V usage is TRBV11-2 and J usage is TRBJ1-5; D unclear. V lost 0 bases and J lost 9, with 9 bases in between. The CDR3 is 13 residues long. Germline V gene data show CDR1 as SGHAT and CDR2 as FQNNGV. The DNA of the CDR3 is TGTGCCAGCAGCTTAGATTCGGGTATGCCCCAGCATTTT. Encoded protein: CASSLDSGMPQHF.